The source of this TCR beta chain is a study of blood T cell repertoires in COVID-19. Study-wide context: COVID-19 samples from acute and convalescent phases originated in the United States, Italy and Spain. Sources were T cells, B-cell-depleted T cells, or PBMCs; the material itself was cDNA or gDNA.

V dropped 5 bases and J dropped 5 bases, with 12 bases sitting between them. CDR1 and CDR2 (germline): LNHDA, SQIVND (reference sequence). The CDR3 extends over 13 amino acids. Participants' reported clinical history set cohort assignment. Per the original data handling: From reference gene primer amplification, estimates of nucleated cell counts were derived. Libraries were prepared by immunoSEQ multiplex PCR; TCRdb keeps only in-frame clonotypes and omits some of them. V and J calls and clone size are copied from that table; D and trimming were computed from the DNA. The table includes 300,000 to 450,000 clones, roughly 86% detected once.

The source of this sequence is a woman aged 30 to 39 who had been exposed to COVID-19. The V call is TRBV19, the J call TRBJ2-5; a weak D match, TRBD1 (6 bases). Sequenced sample: PBMCs or T cells enriched from blood (not recorded which). The CDR3 reads CASSETRGETQYF. In DNA form, the CDR3 reads TGTGCCAGTAGTGAGACCAGGGGCGAGACCCAGTACTTC.